These 31 T cell receptor beta chains were sequenced from one sample in a study of OX40 agonist ivuxolimab in advanced cancers. Here immunoSEQ multiplex PCR was the method, and the copy in TCRdb shows in-frame clones only, minus some. The sample includes 98,000 or so clones, about 91% of them seen just once. The material was CD4+ or CD8+ T cells sorted from blood, obtained in a trial of the OX40 agonist ivuxolimab. The receptor source for this set is an adult with an advanced solid tumor such as melanoma, head and neck, liver or kidney cancer.

The CDR3 here is CASSLGGSGIISYEQYF. DNA of the CDR3: TGTGCCAGCAGCTTAGGGGGTTCAGGGATTATCTCCTACGAGCAGTACTTC. V gene TRBV7-9 combines with J gene TRBJ2-7; TRBD1 might be the D (5 bases). The CDR3 consists of 17 residues. Germline CDR1 and CDR2: SEHNR and FQNEAQ (reference sequence). V shed 1 base and J shed 0 bases, with 16 bases lying between them.

The rearrangement uses TRBV7-8 and TRBJ1-5; no clear D gene. This CDR3 contains 15 residues. The V and J ends lost 5 bases and 0 bases respectively, with 11 bases between them. Germline V gene sequence: CDR1 SGHVS, CDR2 FQNEAQ. The CDR3 DNA reads as TGTGCCAGCAGCCCTGGGCGGTATAGCAATCAGCCCCAGCATTTT. Translation gives CASSPGRYSNQPQHF.

This clone was seen only once. This sequence joins TRBV27 and TRBJ2-7; the D gene is possibly TRBD1 (5 bases). V lost 6 bases, J lost 7 bases, and 10 bases lay in between. This CDR3 has 11 amino acids. The germline gives CDR1 MNHEY, CDR2 SMNVEV (reference sequence). The CDR3 is CASSQGVEQYF. In DNA form, the CDR3 reads TGTGCCAGCAGCCAGGGCGTGGAGCAGTACTTC.

The rearrangement uses TRBV6-1 and TRBJ2-1; 10 nucleotides match TRBD2. The CDR3 extends over 17 amino acids. V gave up 1 base and J gave up 8 bases; unmatched junction bases: 11. The germline gives CDR1 MNHNS, CDR2 SASEGT. CDR3 DNA: TGTGCCAGCAGTGAAGTAGCGGCTAGCGGGAGTATGGATGAGCAGTTCTTC. Its protein product is CASSEVAASGSMDEQFF.

The rearrangement uses TRBV7-3 and TRBJ2-7; D is perhaps TRBD1 or TRBD2 (5 bases each). The germline V gene has CDR1 SGHTA and CDR2 FQGTGA. The V end lost 6 bases, the J end lost 2 bases, and 17 bases lay between the germline ends. The CDR3 sequence is 15 residues long. The CDR3 nucleotides are TGTGCCAGCAGTCGAGGGGCAGGAACCACCTACGAGCAGTACTTC. Its translation is CASSRGAGTTYEQYF.

The V gene is TRBV6-5, the J gene TRBJ2-7, with TRBD1 as a possible D gene (6 bases). Trimming shortened V by 8 bases and J by 6 bases, and 14 bases separated the two germline ends. CDR3 length: 12 residues. CDR1 and CDR2 from the germline V gene are MNHEY and SVGAGI. In DNA, the CDR3 is TGTGCCAGCGCACGCAGGGGTGGCGAGCAGTACTTC. It translates to CASARRGGEQYF.

V gene TRBV6-1 combines with J gene TRBJ1-4; TRBD1 matches 9 bases. V gave up 5 bases and J gave up 10 bases; unmatched junction bases: 8. CDR1 is MNHNS, CDR2 SASEGT, per germline. This CDR3 is 14 amino acids long. The CDR3 loop is CASSSGTGLGKLFF. CDR3 DNA sequence: TGTGCCAGCAGTTCCGGGACAGGGTTGGGAAAACTGTTTTTT.

This sequence joins TRBV6-6 and TRBJ2-3; D is perhaps TRBD2 (7 bases). Germline V lookup: CDR1 MNHNY, CDR2 SVGAGI (reference sequence). V was shortened by 4 bases and J by 3 bases, with 14 bases between the two germline ends. This CDR3 contains 15 residues. The CDR3 nucleotides are TGTGCCAGCAGTTGGCGGACTAGGGGGACAGATACGCAGTATTTT. This sequence encodes CASSWRTRGTDTQYF.

This clone occurred a few times. The V and J genes are TRBV6-6 and TRBJ2-5; perhaps TRBD2 as D (5 bases). V lost 0 bases to trimming and J lost 7 bases, with 9 bases between them. The CDR3 is 13 amino acids. Germline values: CDR1 MNHNY, CDR2 SVGAGI (reference sequence). CDR3 region: CASSYSLEGTQYF. The DNA of the CDR3 is TGTGCCAGCAGTTACTCCCTAGAGGGGACCCAGTACTTC.

The chain employs TRBV2 and TRBJ1-6; possible D gene TRBD1, 6 bases. V gave up 6 bases and J gave up 9 bases, with 18 bases separating them. The CDR3 extends over 15 amino acids. Germline V CDR1 and CDR2: SNHLY, FYNNEI. The CDR3 DNA is TGTGCCAGCAGCGTACAGGGCCTTGTTGGTTCACCCCTCCACTTT. It codes for CASSVQGLVGSPLHF.

The chain combines TRBV5-4 with TRBJ1-2; possibly TRBD1 for D (5 bases). The CDR3 extends over 15 amino acids. Per the germline V gene, CDR1 is SGHNT and CDR2 is YYREEE (reference sequence). Trimming took 5 bases from V and 0 from J, leaving 14 bases between them. In DNA, the CDR3 is TGTGCCAGCAGTATTTGGGGGAGCGCTAACTATGGCTACACCTTC. This encodes CASSIWGSANYGYTF.

The genes are TRBV5-1 and TRBJ1-1; D remains unclear. Germline-derived CDR1 and CDR2 are SGHRS and YFSETQ. The V end lost 0 bases, the J end lost 0 bases, and 9 bases lay between the germline ends. The CDR3 sequence is 15 residues long. CDR3 nucleotides: TGCGCCAGCAGCTTGGCCAAGGCGTTGAACACTGAAGCTTTCTTT. Translating it yields CASSLAKALNTEAFF.

The chain combines TRBV28 with TRBJ2-3; TRBD1 agrees at 8 bases. V was pared by 4 bases and J by 6 bases, with 9 bases of the junction left unmatched. CDR1 MDHEN and CDR2 SYDVKM come from the germline V gene. This CDR3 has 15 amino acids. CDR3 DNA: TGTGCCAGCAGTTCACCCGGGACAGGTACCGATACGCAGTATTTT. This translates into CASSSPGTGTDTQYF.

The V call is TRBV14, the J call TRBJ2-7; perhaps TRBD2 as D (5 bases). The CDR3 is made up of 14 amino acids. The germline V gene has CDR1 SGHDN and CDR2 FVKESK. V dropped 3 bases and J dropped 4 bases, with 13 bases sitting between them. The CDR3 sequence: CASSQLRGTYEQYF. The CDR3 DNA reads as TGTGCCAGCAGCCAGCTACGGGGAACTTACGAGCAGTACTTC.

The chain has TRBV7-9 and TRBJ1-2; D may be TRBD1 (5 bases). Germline CDR1 reads SEHNR; CDR2 reads FQNEAQ (reference sequence). V dropped 4 bases and J dropped 0 bases, with 21 bases sitting between them. The CDR3 loop spans 18 amino acids. The CDR3 DNA reads TGTGCCAGCAGCTCTCGAGGGACGCCGCCATATCCTAACTATGGCTACACCTTC. Translating it yields CASSSRGTPPYPNYGYTF.

This clone was counted once. The genes are TRBV5-6 and TRBJ2-7; TRBD2 agrees at 12 bases. The germline CDR1 and CDR2 sequences are SGHDT and YYEEEE. CDR3 size: 17 residues. V trimming: 1 base; J trimming: 2 bases; junction bases outside the gene matches: 7. The CDR3 reads CASSLSLGLAGAYEQYF. The CDR3 coding sequence is TGTGCCAGCAGCTTGTCTTTGGGACTAGCGGGCGCCTACGAGCAGTACTTC.

The chain has TRBV5-5 and TRBJ2-5; D is undetermined. Germline CDR1 and CDR2: SGHKS and YYEKEE (reference sequence). Trimming took 1 base from V and 1 from J, leaving 17 bases between them. The length of the CDR3 is 17 residues. The DNA of the CDR3 is TGTGCCAGCAGCTTGCAGCTTCTAGGGCACCGCCAAGAGACCCAGTACTTC. Protein product: CASSLQLLGHRQETQYF.

The chain is built from TRBV5-1 and TRBJ2-7; 7 bases agree with TRBD1. The CDR3 extends over 13 amino acids. Trimming took 7 bases from V and 3 from J; bases not matched to a gene: 7. CDR1 is SGHRS and CDR2 is YFSETQ in the germline V gene. This chain's CDR3 is CASCRDRIYEQYF. The CDR3 region has the DNA TGCGCCAGCTGCCGGGACAGAATCTACGAGCAGTACTTC.

The chain is built from TRBV7-9 and TRBJ2-5; D gene unclear. This CDR3 has 12 residues. Trimming left V 5 bases short and J 12 bases short, with 16 bases between. Germline assignment: CDR1 SEHNR and CDR2 FQNEAQ (reference sequence). DNA for the CDR3: TGTGCCAGCAGCCTTTTAACCCAGAAAAAGTACTTC. Translated, it gives CASSLLTQKKYF. Together with reference TRBV7-9 and TRBJ2-5, the CDR3 gives the full variable domain: DTGVSQNPRHKITKRGQNVTFRCDPISEHNRLYWYRQTLGQGPEFLTYFQNEAQLEKSRLLSDRFSAERPKGSFSTLEIQRTEQGDSAMYLCASSLLTQKKYFGPGTRLLVL.

The chain is built from TRBV10-3 and TRBJ2-3; the D is unclear. V lost 7 bases, J lost 1 base, and 9 bases lay in between. The CDR3 runs to 13 residues. Germline V CDR1 and CDR2: ENHRY, SYGVKD. The CDR3, as DNA: TGTGCCATCAAATTTGAACGCACAGATACGCAGTATTTT. Protein sequence: CAIKFERTDTQYF.

The chain couples TRBV10-2 to TRBJ2-7; TRBD1 is a possible D gene (7 bases). V lost 10 bases, J lost 0 bases, and 16 bases lay in between. This CDR3 spans 14 amino acids. Germline V gives CDR1 WSHSY, CDR2 SAAADI. CDR3: CATRGELLSYEQYF. The CDR3 coding sequence is TGCGCCACCAGGGGGGAGCTCCTCTCCTACGAGCAGTACTTC.

This clone was counted once. The chain employs TRBV19 and TRBJ2-5; a possible D gene is TRBD2 (6 bases). The CDR3 consists of 13 residues. Trimming stripped 3 bases from V and 3 bases from J, with 8 bases between. Germline-derived CDR1 and CDR2 are LNHDA and SQIVND (reference sequence). The CDR3 sequence: CASSMSGEETQYF. The CDR3 bases are TGTGCCAGTAGTATGTCGGGGGAAGAGACCCAGTACTTC.

The chain joins TRBV30 to TRBJ1-1; D gene uncertain. The CDR3 spans 13 residues. Trimming shortened V by 4 bases and J by 3 bases, and 12 bases separated the two germline ends. The germline V gene encodes CDR1 GTSNPN and CDR2 SVGIG (reference sequence). Written as DNA, the CDR3 is TGTGCCTGGATCCTCCCCGGTCACACTGAAGCTTTCTTT. Its protein is CAWILPGHTEAFF.

In regard to this clone: At the DNA level, this CDR3 is encoded by other sequences in the same sample as well. The chain uses TRBV18 and TRBJ2-7; D is ambiguous. Between the trimmed V and J ends, which lost 3 bases and 4 bases, there was a span of 10 bases. This CDR3 contains 13 residues. CDR1 and CDR2 (germline): KGHSH, LQKENI. CDR3 DNA: TGTGCCAGCTCACCGACGGTTTCTTACGAGCAGTACTTC. As protein: CASSPTVSYEQYF.

The V gene is TRBV30, the J gene TRBJ2-7; 8 nucleotides line up with TRBD1. Germline V lookup: CDR1 GTSNPN, CDR2 SVGIG (reference sequence). The CDR3 totals 13 residues. The V segment lost 0 bases and the J segment 2 bases; nucleotides outside the gene matches: 0. The CDR3 bases are TGTGCCTGGAGTGTACAGGGGGCCTACGAGCAGTACTTC. This encodes CAWSVQGAYEQYF.

As concerns this clone: The junction differs from germline at one of its ends, possibly a read error. The chain recombines TRBV7-7 with TRBJ2-1; D gene ambiguous. Germline V gene data show CDR1 as SSHAT and CDR2 as FNYEAQ (reference sequence). The CDR3 sequence is 13 residues long. Written as DNA, the CDR3 is TGTGCTAGCAGCTTAGACTCCGTAAATGAGCAGTTCTTC. Protein product: CASSLDSVNEQFF.

The chain carries TRBV6-1 and TRBJ2-7; D might be TRBD1 or TRBD2, each matching 5 bases. Germline CDR1 and CDR2: MNHNS and SASEGT. The CDR3 contains 14 residues. V dropped 6 bases and J dropped 5 bases, with 17 bases sitting between them. The CDR3 loop reads CASRDPGAMHEQYF. CDR3 nucleotide sequence: TGTGCCAGCAGAGATCCCGGGGCCATGCACGAGCAGTACTTC.

The chain recombines TRBV30 with TRBJ1-4, with 7 bases lining up with TRBD1. Germline trimming cut 6 bases from V and 8 bases from J; bases unmatched to any gene: 9. The CDR3 sequence is 13 residues long. Germline V lookup: CDR1 GTSNPN, CDR2 SVGIG (reference sequence). The CDR3 sequence is CACQPGGGEKLFF. CDR3 in DNA: TGTGCCTGTCAGCCAGGGGGTGGAGAAAAACTGTTTTTT.

The genes are TRBV19 and TRBJ1-1, with 8 bases aligning to TRBD1. The germline V gene encodes CDR1 LNHDA and CDR2 SQIVND (reference sequence). V trimming: 3 bases; J trimming: 7 bases; junction bases outside the gene matches: 13. The CDR3 is 16 residues long. This CDR3 reads CASSIHGTGKFYEAFF. The CDR3 coding sequence is TGTGCCAGTAGTATCCACGGGACAGGAAAATTCTATGAAGCTTTCTTT.

The rearrangement joins TRBV7-3 to TRBJ2-5; maybe TRBD1 (6 bases). V lost 2 bases and J 7 bases, leaving 14 bases between the germline ends. Germline CDR1 SGHTA, CDR2 FQGTGA. The CDR3 is made up of 14 amino acids. The CDR3: CASSLAQGSGTQYF. CDR3 in DNA: TGTGCCAGCAGCTTAGCTCAGGGGAGCGGGACCCAGTACTTC.

The V call is TRBV11-2, the J call TRBJ1-2; D might be TRBD1 (5 bases). The CDR3 covers 15 residues. Germline values: CDR1 SGHAT, CDR2 FQNNGV. V lost 0 bases to trimming and J lost 4 bases, with 12 bases between them. The CDR3 spells CASSLDLGDGYGYTF. Here the CDR3 DNA reads TGTGCCAGCAGCTTAGATCTGGGGGATGGCTATGGCTACACCTTC. Full variable domain (remainder filled in from reference TRBV11-2 and TRBJ1-2): EAGVAQSPRYKIIEKRQSVAFWCNPISGHATLYWYQQILGQGPKLLIQFQNNGVVDDSQLPKDRFSAERLKGVDSTLKIQPAKLEDSAVYLCASSLDLGDGYGYTFGSGTRLTVV.